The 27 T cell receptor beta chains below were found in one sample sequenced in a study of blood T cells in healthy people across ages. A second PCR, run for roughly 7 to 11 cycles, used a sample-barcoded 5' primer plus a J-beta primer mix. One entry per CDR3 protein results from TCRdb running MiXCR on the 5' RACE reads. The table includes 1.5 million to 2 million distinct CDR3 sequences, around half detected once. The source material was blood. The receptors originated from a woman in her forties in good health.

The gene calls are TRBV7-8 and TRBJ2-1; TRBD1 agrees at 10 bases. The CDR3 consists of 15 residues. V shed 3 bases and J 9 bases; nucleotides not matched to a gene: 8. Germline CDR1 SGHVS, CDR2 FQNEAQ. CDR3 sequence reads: CASSFPGQGSGEQFF. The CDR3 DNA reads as TGTGCCAGCAGCTTCCCGGGACAGGGGTCGGGTGAGCAGTTCTTC. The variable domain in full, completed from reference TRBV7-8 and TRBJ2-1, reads GAGVSQSPRYKVAKRGQDVALRCDPISGHVSLFWYQQALGQGPEFLTYFQNEAQLDKSGLPSDRFFAERPEGSVSTLKIQRTQQEDSAVYLCASSFPGQGSGEQFFGPGTRLTVL.

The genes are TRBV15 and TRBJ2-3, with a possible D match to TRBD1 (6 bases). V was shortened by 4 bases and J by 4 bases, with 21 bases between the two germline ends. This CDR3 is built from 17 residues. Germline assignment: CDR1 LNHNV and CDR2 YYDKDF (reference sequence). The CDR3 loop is CATSNVVAGVLPDTQYF. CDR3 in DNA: TGTGCCACCAGCAACGTGGTGGCAGGGGTTTTGCCAGATACGCAGTATTTT.

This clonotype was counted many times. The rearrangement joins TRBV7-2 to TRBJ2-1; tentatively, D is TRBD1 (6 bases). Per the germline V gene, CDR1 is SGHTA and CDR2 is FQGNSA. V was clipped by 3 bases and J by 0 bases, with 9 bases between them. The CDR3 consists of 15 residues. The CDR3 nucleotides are TGTGCCAGCAGCTTTGACAGGAGCTCCTACAATGAGCAGTTCTTC. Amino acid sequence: CASSFDRSSYNEQFF.

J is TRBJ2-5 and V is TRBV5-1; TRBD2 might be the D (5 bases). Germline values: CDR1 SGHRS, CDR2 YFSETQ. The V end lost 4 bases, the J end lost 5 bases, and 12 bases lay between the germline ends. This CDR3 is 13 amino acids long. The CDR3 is CASSPDLSETQYF. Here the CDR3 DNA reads TGCGCCAGCAGCCCGGACTTGTCGGAGACCCAGTACTTC.

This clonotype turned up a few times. In nucleotides, the CDR3 is TGTGCCATCAGAGACACCTACAATCAGCCCCAGCATTTT. Its protein product is CAIRDTYNQPQHF. The rearrangement joins TRBV10-3 to TRBJ1-5, with D hard to call. This CDR3 has 13 amino acids. V lost 6 bases, J lost 3 bases, and 9 bases lay in between. CDR1 and CDR2 from the germline V gene are ENHRY and SYGVKD.

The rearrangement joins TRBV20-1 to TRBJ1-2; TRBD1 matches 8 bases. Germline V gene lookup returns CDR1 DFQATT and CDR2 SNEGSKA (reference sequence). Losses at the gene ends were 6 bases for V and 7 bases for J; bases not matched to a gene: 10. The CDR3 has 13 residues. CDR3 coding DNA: TGCAGTGCCCCTTCGGCAGGGGGCCCTGGCTACACCTTC. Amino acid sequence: CSAPSAGGPGYTF.

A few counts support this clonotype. Here the CDR3 reads CAISEEAGYGYTF. As DNA, the CDR3 is TGTGCCATCAGTGAAGAGGCGGGGTATGGCTACACCTTC. The genes are TRBV10-3 and TRBJ1-2, with D unresolved. The germline V and J ends were trimmed by 3 bases and 5 bases, with 10 bases remaining between them. There are 13 residues in the CDR3. Germline V gives CDR1 ENHRY, CDR2 SYGVKD.

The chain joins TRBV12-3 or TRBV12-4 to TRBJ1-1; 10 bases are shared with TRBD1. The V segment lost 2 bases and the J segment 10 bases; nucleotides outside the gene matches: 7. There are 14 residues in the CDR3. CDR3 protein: CASSLKGRDRGAFF. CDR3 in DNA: TGTGCCAGCAGTTTAAAGGGCCGGGACAGGGGAGCTTTCTTT.

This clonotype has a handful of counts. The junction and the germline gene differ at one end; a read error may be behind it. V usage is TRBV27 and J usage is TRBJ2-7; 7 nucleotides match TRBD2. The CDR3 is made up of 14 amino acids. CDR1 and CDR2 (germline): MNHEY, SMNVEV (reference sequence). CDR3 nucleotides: TGCGCCAGCAGCCGAGCGGGGAGCTCCTACGAGCAGTACTTC. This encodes CASSRAGSSYEQYF.

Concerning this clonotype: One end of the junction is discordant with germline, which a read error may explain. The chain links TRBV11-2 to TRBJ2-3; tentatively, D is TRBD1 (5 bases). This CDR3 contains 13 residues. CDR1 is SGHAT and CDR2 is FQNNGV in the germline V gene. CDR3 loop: CVSSLVGADTQYF. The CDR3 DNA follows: TGCGTCAGCAGCTTAGTAGGGGCGGATACGCAGTATTTT.

Here the CDR3 DNA reads TGCAGCGCAGCCGATGCCGCAGGGGGCCCTCTTTTTGAGCAGTTCTTC. Translation: CSAADAAGGPLFEQFF. The V call is TRBV29-1, the J call TRBJ2-1; 8 bases fit TRBD1. Germline CDR1 reads SQVTM; CDR2 reads ANQGSEA. The CDR3 is 16 residues long. Trimming removed 7 bases from V and 9 bases from J; junction bases left unmatched: 20.

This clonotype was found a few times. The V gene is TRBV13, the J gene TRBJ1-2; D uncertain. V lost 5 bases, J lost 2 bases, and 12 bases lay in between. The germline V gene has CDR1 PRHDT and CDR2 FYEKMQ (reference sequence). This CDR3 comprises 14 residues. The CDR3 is CASSPRRSNYGYTF. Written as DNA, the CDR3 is TGTGCCAGCAGCCCCCGTAGGTCGAACTATGGCTACACCTTC.

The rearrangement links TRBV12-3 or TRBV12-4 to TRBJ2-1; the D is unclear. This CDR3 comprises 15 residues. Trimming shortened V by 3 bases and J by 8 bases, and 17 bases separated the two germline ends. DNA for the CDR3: TGTGCCAGCAGTTTTCGGGCGGAGTGGTTTGATGAGCAGTTCTTC. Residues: CASSFRAEWFDEQFF.

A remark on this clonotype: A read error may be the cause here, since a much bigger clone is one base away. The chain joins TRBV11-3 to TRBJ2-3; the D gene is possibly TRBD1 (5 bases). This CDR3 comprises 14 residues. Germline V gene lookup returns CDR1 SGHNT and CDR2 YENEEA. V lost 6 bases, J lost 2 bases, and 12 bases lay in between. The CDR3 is CASRLDTFTDTQYF. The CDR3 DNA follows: TGTGCCAGCAGGCTGGACACCTTCACAGATACGCAGTATTTT.

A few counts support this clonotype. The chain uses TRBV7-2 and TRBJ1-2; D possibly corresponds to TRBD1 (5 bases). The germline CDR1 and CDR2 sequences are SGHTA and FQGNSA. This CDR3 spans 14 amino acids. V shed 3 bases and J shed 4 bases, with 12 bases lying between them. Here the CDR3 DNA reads TGTGCCAGCAGCTTGGGGGGGGTCGGCTATGGCTACACCTTC. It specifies CASSLGGVGYGYTF.

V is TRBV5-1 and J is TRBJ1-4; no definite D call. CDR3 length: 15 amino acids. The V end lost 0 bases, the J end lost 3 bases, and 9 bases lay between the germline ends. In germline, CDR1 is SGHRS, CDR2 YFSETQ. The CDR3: CASSLDGAPNEKLFF. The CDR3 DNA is TGCGCCAGCAGCTTGGATGGAGCCCCTAATGAAAAACTGTTTTTT. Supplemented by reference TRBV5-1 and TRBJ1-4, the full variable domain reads KAGVTQTPRYLIKTRGQQVTLSCSPISGHRSVSWYQQTPGQGLQFLFEYFSETQRNKGNFPGRFSGRQFSNSRSEMNVSTLELGDSALYLCASSLDGAPNEKLFFGSGTQLSVL.

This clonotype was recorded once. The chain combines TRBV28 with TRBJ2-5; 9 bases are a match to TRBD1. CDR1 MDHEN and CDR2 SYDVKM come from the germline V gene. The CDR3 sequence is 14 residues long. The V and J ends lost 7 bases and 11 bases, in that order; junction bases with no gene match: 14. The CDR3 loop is CASIPGQGINEQYF. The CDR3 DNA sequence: TGTGCCAGCATTCCGGGACAGGGCATCAATGAGCAGTACTTC. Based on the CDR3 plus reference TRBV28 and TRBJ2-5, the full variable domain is DVKVTQSSRYLVKRTGEKVFLECVQDMDHENMFWYRQDPGLGLRLIYFSYDVKMKEKGDIPEGYSVSREKKERFSLILESASTNQTSMYLCASIPGQGINEQYFGPGTRLLVL.

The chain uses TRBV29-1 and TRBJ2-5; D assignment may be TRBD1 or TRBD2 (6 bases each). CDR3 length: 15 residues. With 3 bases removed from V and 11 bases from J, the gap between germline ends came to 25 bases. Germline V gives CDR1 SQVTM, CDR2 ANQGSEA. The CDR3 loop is CSVELQGMDYNEQYF. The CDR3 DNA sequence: TGCAGCGTTGAGTTGCAGGGGATGGACTACAATGAGCAGTACTTC.

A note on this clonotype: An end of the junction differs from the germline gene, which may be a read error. This chain's CDR3 is CAGSLSLGVQRGYTF. The CDR3 DNA is TGTGCCGGCAGTTTAAGCCTCGGGGTTCAACGGGGCTACACCTTC. The chain employs TRBV12-3 or TRBV12-4 and TRBJ1-2; D is ambiguous. The CDR3 runs 15 residues.

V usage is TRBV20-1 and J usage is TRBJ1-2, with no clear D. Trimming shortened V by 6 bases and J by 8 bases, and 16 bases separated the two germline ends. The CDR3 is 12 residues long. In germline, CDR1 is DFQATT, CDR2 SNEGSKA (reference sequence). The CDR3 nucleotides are TGCAGTGCGACCCCAAGGGCAAGGGGCTACACCTTC. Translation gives CSATPRARGYTF.

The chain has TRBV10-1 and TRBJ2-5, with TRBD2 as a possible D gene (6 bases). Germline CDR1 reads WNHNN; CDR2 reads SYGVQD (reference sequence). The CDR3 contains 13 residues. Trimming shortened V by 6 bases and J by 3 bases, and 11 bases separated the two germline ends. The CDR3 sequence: CASSRDLKETQYF. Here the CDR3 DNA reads TGCGCCAGCAGCCGGGACTTAAAAGAGACCCAGTACTTC.

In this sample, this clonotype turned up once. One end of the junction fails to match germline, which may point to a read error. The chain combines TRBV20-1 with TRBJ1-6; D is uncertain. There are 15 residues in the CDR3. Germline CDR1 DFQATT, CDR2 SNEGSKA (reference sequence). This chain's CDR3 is CSAPPDRSFNSPLHF. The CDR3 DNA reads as TGCAGTGCTCCCCCGGATCGATCCTTTAATTCACCCCTCCACTTT.

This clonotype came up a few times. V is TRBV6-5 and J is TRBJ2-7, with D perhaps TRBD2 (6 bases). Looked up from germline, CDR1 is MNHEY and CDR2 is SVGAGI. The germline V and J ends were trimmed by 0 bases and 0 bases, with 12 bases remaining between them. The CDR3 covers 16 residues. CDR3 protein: CASSYSGGDRSYEQYF. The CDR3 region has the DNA TGTGCCAGCAGTTACTCTGGCGGGGACCGCTCCTACGAGCAGTACTTC.

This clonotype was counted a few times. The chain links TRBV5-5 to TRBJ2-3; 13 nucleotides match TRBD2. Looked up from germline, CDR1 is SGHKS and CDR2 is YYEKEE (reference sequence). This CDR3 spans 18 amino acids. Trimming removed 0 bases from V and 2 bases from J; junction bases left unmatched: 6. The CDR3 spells CASSLDPGLAGITDTQYF. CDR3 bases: TGTGCCAGCAGCTTGGACCCGGGACTAGCGGGGATCACAGATACGCAGTATTTT. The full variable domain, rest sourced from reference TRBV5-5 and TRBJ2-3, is DAGVTQSPTHLIKTRGQQVTLRCSPISGHKSVSWYQQVLGQGPQFIFQYYEKEERGRGNFPDRFSARQFPNYSSELNVNALLLGDSALYLCASSLDPGLAGITDTQYFGPGTRLTVL.

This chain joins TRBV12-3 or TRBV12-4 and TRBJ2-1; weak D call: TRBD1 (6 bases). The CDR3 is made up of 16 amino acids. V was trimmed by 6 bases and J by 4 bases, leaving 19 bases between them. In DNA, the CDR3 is TGTGCCAGCAGACCCAGAGGTGGGGGCCTGTACAATGAGCAGTTCTTC. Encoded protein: CASRPRGGGLYNEQFF.

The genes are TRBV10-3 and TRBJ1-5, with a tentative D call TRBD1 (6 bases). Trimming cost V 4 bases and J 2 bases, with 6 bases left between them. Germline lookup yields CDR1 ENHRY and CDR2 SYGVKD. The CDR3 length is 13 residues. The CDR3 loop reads CAISGTGNQPQHF. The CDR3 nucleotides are TGTGCCATCAGTGGGACAGGCAATCAGCCCCAGCATTTT.

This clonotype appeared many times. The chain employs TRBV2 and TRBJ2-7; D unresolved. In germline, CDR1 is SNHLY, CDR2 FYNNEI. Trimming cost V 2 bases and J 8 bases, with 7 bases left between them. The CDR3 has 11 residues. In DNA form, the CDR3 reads TGTGCCAGCAGTGAAACCGAGAAGCAGTACTTC. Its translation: CASSETEKQYF.